This T cell receptor (beta chain) was retrieved from a study of blood T cell repertoires in COVID-19. Study at large: Sites in the United States, Italy and Spain provided acute and convalescent COVID-19 samples. Sources were T cells, B-cell-depleted T cells, or PBMCs; the material itself was cDNA or gDNA.

Per the original methods: Amplified reference gene primers provided the basis for estimating nucleated cell counts. The assay was immunoSEQ multiplex PCR, and TCRdb's table has in-frame clones only and misses some. Clone size and V and J calls were adopted from that table, with D and trimming inferred from the DNA. The data contain nearly 80,000 clones, 87% of them singletons. The CDR3 sequence is 13 residues long. The TCR originated in a woman older than 75 with active or convalescent COVID-19. The chain links TRBV21-1 to TRBJ1-2; TRBD1, the table's D call, lacks a check against the DNA. TRBV21-1 is assigned pseudogene status. The sequenced sample was peripheral blood. The CDR3 spells CASSKGPFYGYTF. CDR3 DNA sequence: TGTGCCAGCAGCAAAGGGCCCTTCTATGGCTACACCTTC.